This T cell receptor beta chain was sequenced in a study of radiotherapy plus CTLA-4 blockade in lung cancer. Study-level findings and limits: Reported findings show early blood T cell clone dynamics, with interferon-beta, best predicted response. Expansion of tumor-derived TCR clones was observed in blood after radiotherapy plus ipilimumab.

This CDR3 has 15 residues. Looked up from germline, CDR1 is MDHEN and CDR2 is SYDVKM. Trimming removed 4 bases from V and 1 base from J; junction bases left unmatched: 6. Ipilimumab CTLA-4 blockade and focal radiation were given to patients with chemo-refractory metastatic non-small-cell lung cancer. A word on this clone: As yet, its antigen is unknown.

The method was immunoSEQ multiplex PCR; TCRdb's version includes in-frame clones alone and lacks a portion of them. The sample holds roughly 98,000 clones; approximately 78% are singletons and the top ten take around 3.5%. This chain joins TRBV28 and TRBJ2-7, with 8 bases fitting TRBD1. Sequenced here: peripheral blood, sampled from a patient treated with radiotherapy plus ipilimumab. The clonotype comes from a human donor with non-small cell lung cancer who had a partial response to radiotherapy plus ipilimumab. In DNA form, the CDR3 reads TGTGCCAGCAGTTCCAACAGGGGGGTTTCCTACGAGCAGTACTTC. Its protein is CASSSNRGVSYEQYF.